The 13 T cell receptor beta chains below all came from one sample that was sequenced in a study of T-cell memory formation after mild COVID-19. TCRdb analysed the 5' RACE reads with MiXCR anew, one entry per CDR3 protein. The repertoire holds more than 300,000 distinct CDR3 sequences, approximately 15% seen once, with around a fifth in the top ten. Sequences were obtained from PBMCs or a T cell subset sorted from them (not recorded which). Receptors were obtained from a man aged 18 to 29 who had mild COVID-19 (a few samples of this study predate the infection). Cell type and time point are not known.

CDR3 residues: CASSYRQGPYEQYF. DNA for the CDR3: TGTGCCAGCAGTTACAGGCAGGGGCCATACGAGCAGTACTTC. This sequence joins TRBV6-5 and TRBJ2-7, with D perhaps TRBD1 (6 bases). This CDR3 has 14 amino acids. Germline CDR1 MNHEY, CDR2 SVGAGI. V gave up 2 bases and J gave up 4 bases, with 12 bases separating them.

The rearrangement links TRBV5-1 to TRBJ1-1; 8 bases align to TRBD1. Trimming cost V 2 bases and J 5 bases; bases outside gene matches: 17. CDR1 and CDR2 (germline): SGHRS, YFSETQ. The CDR3 loop spans 18 amino acids. This CDR3 reads CASSFSGTGRFSNTEAFF. CDR3 DNA sequence: TGCGCCAGCAGCTTCTCCGGGACAGGCCGTTTTTCGAATACTGAAGCTTTCTTT.

V gene TRBV12-3 or TRBV12-4 combines with J gene TRBJ2-1, with D perhaps matching TRBD2 (5 bases). V dropped 5 bases and J dropped 8 bases, with 16 bases sitting between them. CDR3 length: 14 amino acids. The CDR3 DNA sequence: TGTGCCAGCAGTGATGGACGGGGTAGGGATGAGCAGTTCTTC. Translating it yields CASSDGRGRDEQFF.

The chain combines TRBV20-1 with TRBJ1-2; 9 bases match TRBD1. Germline trimming cut 3 bases from V and 1 base from J; bases unmatched to any gene: 6. In germline, CDR1 is DFQATT, CDR2 SNEGSKA (reference sequence). The CDR3 runs 15 residues. The CDR3 DNA sequence: TGCAGTGCTAGGTTGACAGGGGGATATAACTATGGCTACACCTTC. Amino acids: CSARLTGGYNYGYTF.

The chain joins TRBV29-1 to TRBJ1-1; D remains ambiguous. The V gene lost 6 bases and the J gene lost 4 bases, with 15 bases spanning the gap. Germline-derived CDR1 and CDR2 are SQVTM and ANQGSEA. The CDR3 totals 13 residues. CDR3: CSVHEAGITEAFF. Here the CDR3 DNA reads TGCAGCGTACACGAAGCAGGTATCACTGAAGCTTTCTTT.

This clonotype has more than one count but fewer than ten. The CDR3: CASSLAWQDLGGNTIYF. The CDR3, as DNA: TGCGCCAGCAGCTTGGCCTGGCAGGACTTAGGCGGAAACACCATATATTTT. The rearrangement links TRBV5-1 to TRBJ1-3; D gene uncertain. V lost 0 bases, J lost 4 bases, and 17 bases lay in between. Germline values: CDR1 SGHRS, CDR2 YFSETQ. The CDR3 runs to 17 residues.

The J gene is TRBJ2-7, the V gene TRBV7-2, with TRBD2 matching 14 bases. The ends lost 4 bases at V and 3 bases at J; junction bases unmatched: 8. CDR1 and CDR2 (germline): SGHTA, FQGNSA. The length of the CDR3 is 17 residues. Written as DNA, the CDR3 is TGTGCCAGCAGCTCGGGGACTAGCGGGGGAAGTAACTACGAGCAGTACTTC. It yields the protein CASSSGTSGGSNYEQYF.

The chain links TRBV4-1 to TRBJ2-6; no definite D call. This CDR3 is 17 amino acids long. The germline gives CDR1 MGHRA, CDR2 YSYEKL. V lost 1 base and J 0 bases, leaving 10 bases between the germline ends. The CDR3 coding sequence is TGCGCCAGCAGCCAAGGGCGGCCATTCTCTGGGGCCAACGTCCTGACTTTC. Translating it yields CASSQGRPFSGANVLTF.

This clonotype has only a few counts. The chain employs TRBV4-1 and TRBJ2-3; D is uncertain. The CDR3 has 16 amino acids. The V gene lost 0 bases and the J gene lost 0 bases, with 10 bases spanning the gap. Germline V gene lookup returns CDR1 MGHRA and CDR2 YSYEKL. The CDR3 reads CASSQEPGPSTDTQYF. The CDR3, as DNA: TGCGCCAGCAGCCAAGAGCCGGGCCCTAGCACAGATACGCAGTATTTT.

This clonotype was counted between two and nine times. The genes are TRBV6-1 and TRBJ2-6, with D possibly being TRBD1 or TRBD2 (5 bases each). The CDR3 is made up of 18 amino acids. Looked up from germline, CDR1 is MNHNS and CDR2 is SASEGT. V lost 2 bases, J lost 2 bases, and 16 bases lay in between. The CDR3 reads CASSERVGVAAGANVLTF. Written as DNA, the CDR3 is TGTGCCAGCAGTGAAAGGGTGGGGGTGGCAGCTGGGGCCAACGTCCTGACTTTC.

This clonotype was seen a few times. The chain combines TRBV13 with TRBJ2-2; D gene ambiguous. This CDR3 region has 12 residues. The germline gives CDR1 PRHDT, CDR2 FYEKMQ (reference sequence). V gave up 2 bases and J gave up 6 bases, with 4 bases separating them. This chain's CDR3 is CASSLIPGELFF. CDR3 coding DNA: TGTGCCAGCAGCTTAATTCCCGGGGAGCTGTTTTTT.

This clonotype was seen only a few times. The CDR3 bases are TGTGCCACCAGTGACGGGCAAAAGGCTTTCTTT. It yields the protein CATSDGQKAFF. V and J are TRBV24-1 and TRBJ1-1; D ambiguous. The CDR3 contains 11 residues. The V gene lost 4 bases and the J gene lost 11 bases, with 10 bases spanning the gap. CDR1 and CDR2 (germline): KGHDR, SFDVKD.

This clonotype was seen more than once but under ten times. This chain connects TRBV6-2 or TRBV6-3 to TRBJ2-7, with TRBD1 as a possible D gene (6 bases). V gave up 0 bases and J gave up 0 bases, with 9 bases separating them. The CDR3 is made up of 15 amino acids. Looked up from germline, CDR1 is MNHEY and CDR2 is SVGEGT. The CDR3 DNA is TGTGCCAGCAGTTACTCAGGACAGACCTCCTACGAGCAGTACTTC. Translation: CASSYSGQTSYEQYF.